This T cell receptor beta chain was observed in a study of T cell repertoires in cytomegalovirus infection. The overall study: Through public TCR beta signatures, both CMV infection and matching HLA type were indicated.

The table lists this clonotype with many counts. The antigen remains undetermined. TCRdb reprocessed the reads via MiXCR and lists one record per CDR3 protein. The sample gives about 890,000 distinct CDR3 sequences, 31% of which show up once; over 10% is in the top ten. The sequence was collected from a human donor in good health (CMV status not recorded). Some clones in this sample may be carry-over from other donors' samples. The sequencing used cultured CD8+ T cells from PBMCs, collected from culture after CMV antigen stimulation.

The CDR3 nucleotides are TGTGCCAGCAGCTTACTTGGAGGTGGGAAAGAGACCCAGTACTTC. This codes for CASSLLGGGKETQYF. The chain recombines TRBV7-9 with TRBJ2-5; perhaps TRBD2 as D (5 bases). V was pared by 2 bases and J by 3 bases, with 13 bases between. The CDR3 is 15 residues long. CDR1 SEHNR and CDR2 FQNEAQ come from the germline V gene (reference sequence).